A selection of T cell receptor beta chains follows, all from one sample in a study of cytomegalovirus exposure and HLA in healthy donors. The method was immunoSEQ multiplex PCR; TCRdb's version includes in-frame clones alone and lacks a portion of them. The top ten hold under 2% of the sample, which has 95,000 to 100,000 clones, approximately 74% seen once. Specimen: PBMCs. The receptors were sampled from a woman aged 40 to 55 in good health and CMV-seronegative. CDR3s include the opening cysteine and the closing phenylalanine or tryptophan. The order of the fields is clone size, CDR3 length, J gene, V gene, D gene, CDR3 protein, CDR3 DNA. D genes are given only for firm matches. Not all rows give a size; the values are once, few, many and, for expanded clones, a class.

clone size: -; CDR3 length: 15; J gene: TRBJ1-5; V gene: TRBV6-5; D gene: TRBD1; CDR3 protein: CASSPRQGDNQPQHF; CDR3 DNA: TGTGCCAGCAGTCCCCGACAGGGAGACAATCAGCCCCAGCATTTT
clone size: -; CDR3 length: 15; J gene: TRBJ2-3; V gene: TRBV19; D gene: TRBD2; CDR3 protein: CASSTRGGSTDTQYF; CDR3 DNA: TGTGCCAGTAGTACGCGGGGGGGTAGCACAGATACGCAGTATTTT
clone size: -; CDR3 length: 16; J gene: TRBJ1-5; V gene: TRBV11-2; D gene: TRBD1; CDR3 protein: CASSYRTGGFNQPQHF; CDR3 DNA: TGTGCCAGCAGCTACAGGACAGGGGGATTCAATCAGCCCCAGCATTTT
clone size: -; CDR3 length: 14; J gene: TRBJ2-3; V gene: TRBV27; D gene: -; CDR3 protein: CASSFGAMADTQYF; CDR3 DNA: TGTGCCAGCAGTTTCGGAGCGATGGCAGATACGCAGTATTTT
clone size: few; CDR3 length: 15; J gene: TRBJ1-3; V gene: TRBV4-3; D gene: -; CDR3 protein: CASSPTQNSGNTIYF; CDR3 DNA: TGCGCCAGCAGCCCTACCCAAAACTCTGGAAACACCATATATTTT
clone size: -; CDR3 length: 15; J gene: TRBJ2-7; V gene: TRBV7-6; D gene: TRBD2; CDR3 protein: CASSQRTSGAYEQYF; CDR3 DNA: TGTGCCAGCAGCCAAAGGACTAGCGGGGCGTACGAGCAGTACTTC
clone size: -; CDR3 length: 17; J gene: TRBJ2-5; V gene: TRBV5-1; D gene: TRBD2; CDR3 protein: CASSSERGLAGEETQYF; CDR3 DNA: TGCGCCAGCAGCTCCGAGCGGGGACTAGCGGGAGAAGAGACCCAGTACTTC
clone size: -; CDR3 length: 15; J gene: TRBJ2-5; V gene: TRBV2; D gene: -; CDR3 protein: CASSGIRDGGETQYF; CDR3 DNA: TGTGCCAGCAGTGGAATCCGGGATGGGGGGGAGACCCAGTACTTC
clone size: -; CDR3 length: 16; J gene: TRBJ2-7; V gene: TRBV27; D gene: TRBD1; CDR3 protein: CASSLTGGITQHEQYF; CDR3 DNA: TGTGCCAGCAGTCTCACAGGGGGCATAACCCAACACGAGCAGTACTTC
clone size: -; CDR3 length: 12; J gene: TRBJ2-7; V gene: TRBV18; D gene: -; CDR3 protein: CASEEGDYEQYF; CDR3 DNA: TGTGCCAGCGAAGAGGGGGACTACGAGCAGTACTTC
clone size: -; CDR3 length: 17; J gene: TRBJ2-3; V gene: TRBV4-3; D gene: -; CDR3 protein: CASSQDPYGGATDTQYF; CDR3 DNA: TGCGCCAGCAGCCAAGACCCTTATGGCGGGGCCACAGATACGCAGTATTTT
clone size: -; CDR3 length: 14; J gene: TRBJ1-4; V gene: TRBV30; D gene: TRBD1; CDR3 protein: CAWSVGQSNEKLFF; CDR3 DNA: TGTGCCTGGAGTGTGGGACAGAGTAATGAAAAACTGTTTTTT
clone size: -; CDR3 length: 18; J gene: TRBJ2-6; V gene: TRBV18; D gene: TRBD1; CDR3 protein: CASSPTGPRSSGANVLTF; CDR3 DNA: TGTGCCAGCTCACCGACAGGGCCCCGAAGCTCTGGGGCCAACGTCCTGACTTTC
clone size: few; CDR3 length: 14; J gene: TRBJ2-5; V gene: TRBV13; D gene: -; CDR3 protein: CASSSPGTQETQYF; CDR3 DNA: TGTGCCAGCAGCTCACCCGGGACACAGGAGACCCAGTACTTC
clone size: -; CDR3 length: 11; J gene: TRBJ1-3; V gene: TRBV19; D gene: -; CDR3 protein: CASNTGNTIYF; CDR3 DNA: TGTGCCAGTAACACGGGAAACACCATATATTTT